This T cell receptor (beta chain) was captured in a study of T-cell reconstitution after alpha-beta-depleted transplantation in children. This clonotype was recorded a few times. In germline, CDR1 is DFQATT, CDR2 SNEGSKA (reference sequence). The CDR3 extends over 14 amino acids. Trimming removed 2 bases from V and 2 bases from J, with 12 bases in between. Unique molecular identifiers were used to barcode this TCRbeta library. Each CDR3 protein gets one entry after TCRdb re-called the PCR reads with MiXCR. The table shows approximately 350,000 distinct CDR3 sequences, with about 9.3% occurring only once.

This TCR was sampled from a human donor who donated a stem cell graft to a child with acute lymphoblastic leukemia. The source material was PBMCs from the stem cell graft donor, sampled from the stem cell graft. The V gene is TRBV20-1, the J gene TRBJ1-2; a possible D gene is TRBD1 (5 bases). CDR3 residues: CSARPSGDNYGYTF. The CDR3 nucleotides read TGCAGTGCTAGACCATCGGGGGACAACTATGGCTACACCTTC.